The sequence of this TCR beta chain was determined in a study of blood T cell repertoires in COVID-19 (dated by TCRdb to 2020 to 2022). Study-level background: Samples covering the acute and convalescent phases of COVID-19 were provided by collaborators in the United States, Italy and Spain. The material from the prospective study consisted of cDNA or gDNA derived from T cells, B-cell-depleted T cells, or PBMCs. Deeply sampled blood TCRbeta repertoires from subjects exposed to, actively infected with, or recovered from COVID-19 were included in the dataset. A freely available public database, intended as a resource for researchers studying the immune response to SARS-CoV-2, is where the repertoires were released. The samples were drawn from the first 160 participants of the ongoing ImmuneRACE study and from about 1,200 subjects provided by 6 global collaborators. Nearly every sample came with metadata listing a de-identified subject ID, COVID-19 status, age in years and sex. HLA class I and class II types, where available, came from metadata supplied by the sample provider rather than from assay-based typing.

Results and caveats for the whole study, not just this receptor: How much clinical and demographic metadata was included differed by source and by participant, and the metadata was provided uncurated.

Collaborating institutions collected whole blood in K2EDTA tubes following their own protocols. For TCRbeta analysis, collaborator samples were shipped as frozen whole blood, as isolated PBMCs, or as DNA extracted from either sample type. The germline V and J ends show losses of 0 bases and 1 base respectively, and no gene match explains 9 bases of the junction. The CDR3 runs 17 residues from the cysteine to the phenylalanine. Here the CDR3 DNA is all that survives: 51 bases in frame from base 1. The germline V gene supplies CDR1 SGHRS and CDR2 YFSETQ. To note about this clone: Its antigen remains undetermined. No base-level quality is on record; no much larger clone is a single base apart.

The immunoSEQ Assay, a bias-controlled multiplex PCR, was used to amplify TCRbeta CDR3 regions from genomic DNA. Regarding the original processing steps: Within the assay, amplification of reference gene primers was used to estimate how many nucleated cells each sample contained. Sequence reads were collapsed and filtered to measure the absolute abundance of every unique TCRbeta CDR3 rearrangement. For each sample, productive Simpson clonality was calculated as the square root of Simpson's diversity index over productive rearrangements. The clones in this table, taken by TCRdb from immuneACCESS, are in-frame only. Not every clone is retained; where verified, under half of the shortfall comes from an unresolved V gene, and the cause of the rest is unknown. The DNA gave D and trimming, while V, J and clone size come from that table. The sample table holds around 160,000 clones, of which 78% were seen once. The ten largest clones capture 14% of the sample.

The source of this sequence is a woman of 80 years or more with acute or convalescent COVID-19. The chain links TRBV5-1 with TRBJ1-2, with 7 bases aligning to TRBD1. The sequenced sample consisted of peripheral blood. The nucleotide sequence is TGCGCCAGCAGCTTGGTCTGGGACAGAGCCTTTAACTATGGCTACACCTTC. Translated, this gives CASSLVWDRAFNYGYTF.